This T cell receptor beta chain was sequenced for a study of PD-L1 blockade in urothelial cancer. V dropped 4 bases and J dropped 0; count of bases not matched to a gene: 6. Germline CDR1 reads SGHNT; CDR2 reads YYREEE (reference sequence). The CDR3 is 16 residues long. A spike-in of synthetic TCR analog templates was added to each PCR. Measured with immunoSEQ multiplex PCR; TCRdb has only the in-frame clones, and not every one. The sample gives tens of thousands of clones, over 75% of which show up once; roughly 4.5% is in the top ten. Each patient supplied 1 to 8 pretreatment and on-treatment samples.

Sequenced here: PBMCs, sampled around atezolizumab (anti-PD-L1) treatment. This chain links TRBV5-4 with TRBJ2-2, with 7 bases identical to TRBD2. This clonotype was sampled from a man in his sixties or seventies with urothelial cancer. For the CDR3, the DNA is TGTGCCAGCAGCCGGCCTAGCGGAGCGAACACCGGGGAGCTGTTTTTT. Protein product: CASSRPSGANTGELFF.